This TCR beta chain was recorded in a study of long-term antiretroviral therapy in people with HIV. Study observations and caveats: Before ART, certain clones expanded, and these dominated the repertoire at all time points. Post-ART diversity increased but stayed below transplant donor controls. Among HIV repertoires, CDR3 length ranges were narrower than those of controls.

Every donor had one or more pre-ART and two or more post-ART PBMC samples. Points on this clone: Its target is not known.

CDR1 SGHDN and CDR2 FVKESK come from the germline V gene. There are 14 residues in the CDR3. V gave up 3 bases and J gave up 2 bases, with 8 bases separating them. The libraries were made with immunoSEQ v3.0 at survey level. Here immunoSEQ multiplex PCR was the method, and the copy in TCRdb shows in-frame clones only, minus some. This sample yields some 16,000 clones, of which approximately 84% are seen a single time; about 5.2% belongs to the top ten. The sequence was obtained from a woman in her 40s with HIV. The V and J genes are TRBV14 and TRBJ2-1; D unclear. Specimen: unsorted PBMCs, collected 0.5 years after starting antiretroviral therapy. CDR3 DNA sequence: TGTGCCAGCAGCCAGGCGTTGGCCTACAATGAGCAGTTCTTC. It yields the protein CASSQALAYNEQFF.